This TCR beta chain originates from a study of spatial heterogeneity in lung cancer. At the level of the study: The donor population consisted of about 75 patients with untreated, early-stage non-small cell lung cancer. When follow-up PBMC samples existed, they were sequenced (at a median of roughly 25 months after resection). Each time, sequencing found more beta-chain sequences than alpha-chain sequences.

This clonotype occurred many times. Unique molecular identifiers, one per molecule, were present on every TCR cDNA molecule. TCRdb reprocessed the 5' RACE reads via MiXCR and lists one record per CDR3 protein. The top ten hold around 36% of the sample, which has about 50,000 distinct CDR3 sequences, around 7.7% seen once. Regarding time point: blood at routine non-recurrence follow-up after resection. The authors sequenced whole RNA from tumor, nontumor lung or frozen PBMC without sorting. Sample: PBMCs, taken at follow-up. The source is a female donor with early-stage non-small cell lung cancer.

For the CDR3, the DNA is TGCGCCAGCAGCTTGGGGAGGACAGATACGCAGTATTTT. This codes for CASSLGRTDTQYF. This sequence joins TRBV5-1 and TRBJ2-3, with D tentatively TRBD2 (5 bases). The CDR3 is 13 residues long. Germline loops: CDR1 SGHRS, CDR2 YFSETQ. Between the trimmed V and J ends, which lost 0 bases and 3 bases, there was a span of 5 bases.